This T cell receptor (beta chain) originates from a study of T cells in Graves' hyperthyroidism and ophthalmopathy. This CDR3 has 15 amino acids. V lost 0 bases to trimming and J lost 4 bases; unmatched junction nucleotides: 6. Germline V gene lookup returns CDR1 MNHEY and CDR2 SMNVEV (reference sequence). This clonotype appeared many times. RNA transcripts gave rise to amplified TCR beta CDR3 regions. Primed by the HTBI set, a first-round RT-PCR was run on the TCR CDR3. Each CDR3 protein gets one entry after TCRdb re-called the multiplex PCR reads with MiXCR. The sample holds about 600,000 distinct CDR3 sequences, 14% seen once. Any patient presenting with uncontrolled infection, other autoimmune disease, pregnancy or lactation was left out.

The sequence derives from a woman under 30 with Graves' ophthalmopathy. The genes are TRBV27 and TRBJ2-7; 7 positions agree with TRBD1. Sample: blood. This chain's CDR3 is CASSLSAQGPYEQYF. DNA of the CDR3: TGTGCCAGCAGTTTATCGGCACAGGGGCCGTACGAGCAGTACTTC.